These T cell receptor beta chains were read from a single sample in a study of early T cells in non-severe SARS-CoV-2 infection. Each CDR3 protein is one row after TCRdb ran MiXCR on the 5' RACE reads. The top ten hold over 20% of the sample, which has some 28,000 distinct CDR3 sequences, roughly 5.7% seen once. Source material: whole blood. The receptors were sampled from an adult who was a healthcare worker with PCR-confirmed SARS-CoV-2 infection or an uninfected control (not recorded which). Each CDR3 is given with its conserved first and last residue. The order of the fields is V gene, clone size, D gene, J gene, CDR3 protein, CDR3 DNA. D genes are given only for firm matches. The size field is filled for only some rows; it gives once, few, many or a size class.

>TRBV7-2|.|TRBD2|TRBJ2-3
CASSLVAGGLLDTQYF
TGTGCCAGCAGCCTAGTAGCGGGGGGGCTGCTCGATACGCAGTATTTT
>TRBV11-2|few|.|TRBJ2-5
CASSPVWQQETQYF
TGTGCCAGCAGCCCAGTTTGGCAACAAGAGACCCAGTACTTC
>TRBV6-2/TRBV6-3|.|.|TRBJ2-7
CASSSGPVSYEQYF
TGTGCCAGCAGTTCGGGGCCCGTGTCCTACGAGCAGTACTTC
>TRBV5-1|many|TRBD1|TRBJ1-2
CASSPGGAYGYTF
TGCGCCAGCAGCCCAGGGGGCGCCTATGGCTACACCTTC
>TRBV4-1|many|.|TRBJ1-1
CASSQDLIFNTEAFF
TGCGCCAGCAGCCAAGATCTCATTTTCAACACTGAAGCTTTCTTT
>TRBV2|.|TRBD1|TRBJ1-4
CASSEGQGAGEKLFF
TGTGCCAGCAGCGAGGGACAGGGGGCGGGTGAAAAACTGTTTTTT
>TRBV10-3|few|.|TRBJ2-3
CAISEARVAGTDTQYF
TGTGCCATCAGTGAGGCGCGGGTGGCGGGTACAGATACGCAGTATTTT
>TRBV6-2/TRBV6-3|many|TRBD1|TRBJ1-1
CASSFGQGVTEAFF
TGTGCCAGCAGCTTCGGACAGGGGGTAACTGAAGCTTTCTTT
>TRBV7-2|many|TRBD1|TRBJ1-5
CASSFSQGVMGNQPQHF
TGTGCCAGCAGCTTTTCTCAGGGGGTTATGGGCAATCAGCCCCAGCATTTT
>TRBV7-9|many|.|TRBJ2-7
CASSLAGVSYEQYF
TGTGCCAGCAGCTTAGCGGGCGTTTCCTACGAGCAGTACTTC
>TRBV20-1|medium-sized|TRBD1|TRBJ1-4
CSARDSLNEKLFF
TGCAGTGCGCGGGACAGCTTAAATGAAAAACTGTTTTTT
>TRBV7-2|many|.|TRBJ1-6
CASSSAPGTNSPLHF
TGTGCCAGCAGCTCGGCCCCTGGGACCAATTCACCCCTCCACTTT
>TRBV12-3/TRBV12-4|many|.|TRBJ2-6
CASSVGVLGANVLTF
TGTGCCAGCTCCGTTGGGGTGTTGGGGGCCAACGTCCTGACTTTC
>TRBV19|.|.|TRBJ2-7
CASSPDYYEQYF
TGTGCCAGTAGTCCGGACTACTACGAGCAGTACTTC
>TRBV5-4|many|.|TRBJ2-4
CASSRQQDSRIQYF
TGTGCCAGCAGCCGACAACAGGACAGTCGGATTCAGTACTTC
>TRBV10-3|many|TRBD2|TRBJ2-1
CAIRSSGSRDEQFF
TGTGCCATCAGATCTAGCGGGAGTAGAGATGAGCAGTTCTTC
>TRBV6-2/TRBV6-3|many|.|TRBJ1-1
CASSSPTSVNTEAFF
TGTGCCAGCAGTTCCCCCACCAGCGTGAACACTGAAGCTTTCTTT
>TRBV6-5|many|.|TRBJ2-7
CASSSRDSGSYEQYF
TGTGCCAGCAGTAGCCGGGACTCTGGCTCCTACGAGCAGTACTTC
>TRBV6-5|.|.|TRBJ2-3
CASSRGGTDTQYF
TGTGCCAGCAGCCGCGGGGGCACAGATACGCAGTATTTT
>TRBV18|.|TRBD1|TRBJ2-5
CASSPRSGQGPGETQYF
TGTGCCAGCTCACCACGTTCGGGACAGGGCCCAGGGGAGACCCAGTACTTC
>TRBV6-6|many|.|TRBJ1-1
CASSRGELAEAFF
TGTGCCAGCTCCAGAGGTGAGCTCGCTGAAGCTTTCTTT
>TRBV11-2|.|.|TRBJ2-3
CASSRTRGDTQYF
TGTGCCAGCAGCCGAACTCGAGGGGATACGCAGTATTTT
>TRBV10-3|many|.|TRBJ2-1
CASRDIENNEQFF
TGTGCCAGCCGGGACATTGAGAACAATGAGCAGTTCTTC
>TRBV6-6|many|.|TRBJ1-5
CASRPGGSNQPQHF
TGTGCCAGCAGACCTGGTGGTAGCAATCAGCCCCAGCATTTT
>TRBV5-1|many|TRBD1|TRBJ2-2
CASSSGQGIGGELFF
TGCGCCAGCAGCTCGGGACAGGGGATCGGCGGGGAGCTGTTTTTT
>TRBV2|many|.|TRBJ2-2
CASFSTDLVLFF
TGTGCCAGTTTCTCGACGGACCTTGTGCTGTTTTTT
>TRBV30|many|.|TRBJ2-1
CAWSRDSRGNEQFF
TGTGCCTGGAGTCGGGACTCCCGGGGGAATGAGCAGTTCTTC
>TRBV12-5|few|TRBD1|TRBJ2-5
CASGGTAETQYF
TGTGCTAGTGGTGGGACAGCCGAGACCCAGTACTTC
>TRBV20-1|many|.|TRBJ1-5
CSARADQNQPQHF
TGCAGTGCTAGAGCAGACCAGAATCAGCCCCAGCATTTT
>TRBV7-9|few|TRBD1|TRBJ1-1
CASSSDGRTGRMNTEAFF
TGTGCCAGCAGCTCCGATGGACGGACAGGGCGTATGAACACTGAAGCTTTCTTT
>TRBV4-1|many|.|TRBJ1-1
CASSPRVWQMNTEAFF
TGCGCCAGCAGCCCAAGGGTGTGGCAGATGAACACTGAAGCTTTCTTT
>TRBV7-3|.|TRBD2|TRBJ2-3
CASSLTGGLAGDDTQYF
TGTGCCAGCAGCTTAACTGGGGGACTAGCGGGGGACGATACGCAGTATTTT
>TRBV6-1|many|TRBD1|TRBJ1-4
CASRGQGGREKLFF
TGTGCCAGCCGAGGACAGGGAGGGAGGGAAAAACTGTTTTTT
>TRBV20-1|many|.|TRBJ2-5
CSARDSLDVGAETQYF
TGCAGTGCTAGAGATTCCCTGGACGTGGGAGCGGAGACCCAGTACTTC
>TRBV4-3|few|TRBD1|TRBJ2-1
CASSQEGGTGNNEQFF
TGCGCCAGCAGCCAAGAAGGCGGGACAGGTAACAATGAGCAGTTCTTC
>TRBV6-6|few|TRBD2|TRBJ2-1
CASTPGGTYNEQFF
TGTGCCAGCACCCCGGGGGGTACCTACAATGAGCAGTTCTTC
>TRBV6-1|.|TRBD1|TRBJ2-1
CASRSGTGNNEQFF
TGTGCCAGCAGGTCAGGGACAGGGAACAATGAGCAGTTCTTC
>TRBV12-3/TRBV12-4|many|TRBD2|TRBJ2-2
CASRRTSGDTGELFF
TGTGCCAGCAGACGGACTAGCGGGGACACCGGGGAGCTGTTTTTT
>TRBV19|.|TRBD1|TRBJ2-3
CASSRRTGGVSDTQYF
TGTGCCAGTAGTAGACGAACAGGGGGCGTATCAGATACGCAGTATTTT
>TRBV7-3|.|TRBD2|TRBJ2-7
CASSLNGRERQYF
TGTGCCAGCAGCTTAAATGGGCGGGAGAGACAGTACTTC
>TRBV12-3/TRBV12-4|many|.|TRBJ2-7
CASSHAGTRPQRQYF
TGTGCCAGCAGTCACGCCGGGACACGGCCACAACGACAGTACTTC
>TRBV3-1|many|.|TRBJ1-1
CASSPQGEGGTEAFF
TGTGCCAGCAGCCCCCAAGGAGAGGGGGGCACTGAAGCTTTCTTT
>TRBV2|many|.|TRBJ2-3
CASTPGFLTDTQYF
TGTGCCAGCACCCCCGGGTTCCTCACAGATACGCAGTATTTT
>TRBV7-8|few|TRBD2|TRBJ2-1
CASSYTSGGHYNEQFF
TGTGCCAGCAGCTATACTAGCGGGGGACACTACAATGAGCAGTTCTTC
>TRBV3-1|few|TRBD2|TRBJ2-1
CASGPAGTSAYNEQFF
TGTGCCAGCGGACCTGCCGGGACTAGCGCGTACAATGAGCAGTTCTTC
>TRBV6-5|many|.|TRBJ1-1
CASSHGEGDTEAFF
TGTGCCAGCAGCCACGGCGAGGGAGACACTGAAGCTTTCTTT
>TRBV7-8|.|.|TRBJ2-5
CASSLGRSPSSQYF
TGTGCCAGCAGCTTAGGTCGTTCGCCCTCTTCCCAGTACTTC
>TRBV20-1|many|TRBD2|TRBJ2-2
CSASLSGRAPGELFF
TGCAGTGCTAGTCTGAGCGGGAGGGCCCCCGGGGAGCTGTTTTTT
>TRBV12-5|many|TRBD1|TRBJ1-2
CASGSRGPSQTNYGYTF
TGTGCTAGTGGTTCAAGGGGGCCCAGCCAAACTAACTATGGCTACACCTTC
>TRBV28|many|TRBD1|TRBJ1-1
CASSLTGQGATAFF
TGTGCCAGCAGTTTGACCGGACAGGGGGCGACGGCTTTCTTT
>TRBV5-5|.|.|TRBJ2-6
CASSLDGDWANVLTF
TGTGCCAGCAGCTTGGACGGCGACTGGGCCAACGTCCTGACTTTC
>TRBV28|many|.|TRBJ1-2
CASSLAQSNYGYTF
TGTGCCAGCAGTTTGGCACAGTCCAACTATGGCTACACCTTC
>TRBV7-2|many|.|TRBJ2-2
CASSLGHLTGELFF
TGTGCCAGCAGCTTAGGACACCTCACCGGGGAGCTGTTTTTT
>TRBV11-2|many|.|TRBJ1-1
CASSLDHGTEAFF
TGTGCCAGCAGCTTAGATCACGGCACTGAAGCTTTCTTT
>TRBV27|many|.|TRBJ1-2
CASRAVGGGYTF
TGTGCCAGCAGGGCCGTGGGGGGTGGCTACACCTTC
>TRBV5-1|many|.|TRBJ1-5
CASSLDGNQPQHF
TGCGCCAGCAGCTTGGATGGAAATCAGCCCCAGCATTTT
>TRBV4-1|many|.|TRBJ1-5
CASSQPLNQPQHF
TGCGCCAGCAGCCAACCGCTTAATCAGCCCCAGCATTTT